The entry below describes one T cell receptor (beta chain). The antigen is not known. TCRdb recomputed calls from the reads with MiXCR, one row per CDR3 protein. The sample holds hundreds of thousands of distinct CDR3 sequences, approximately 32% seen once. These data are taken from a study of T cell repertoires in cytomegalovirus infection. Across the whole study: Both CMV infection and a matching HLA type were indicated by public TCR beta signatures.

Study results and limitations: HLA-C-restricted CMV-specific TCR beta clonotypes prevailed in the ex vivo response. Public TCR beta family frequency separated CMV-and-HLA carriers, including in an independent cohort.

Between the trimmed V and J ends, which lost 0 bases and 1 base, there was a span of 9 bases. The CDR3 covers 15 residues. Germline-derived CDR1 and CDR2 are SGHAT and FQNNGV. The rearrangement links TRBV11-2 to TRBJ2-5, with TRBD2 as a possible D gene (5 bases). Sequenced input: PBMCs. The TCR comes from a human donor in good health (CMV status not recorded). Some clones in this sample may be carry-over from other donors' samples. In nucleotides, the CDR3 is TGTGCCAGCAGCTTAGATCGGGGAACCCAAGAGACCCAGTACTTC. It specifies CASSLDRGTQETQYF.